What follows are 24 T cell receptor beta chains derived from one specimen sequenced in a study of T cells in Graves' hyperthyroidism and ophthalmopathy. It was RNA transcripts that yielded the amplified TCR beta CDR3 regions. Using the HTBI primer set, a first-round RT-PCR was run on the TCR CDR3. TCRdb reanalysed the multiplex PCR reads using MiXCR and keeps one entry per CDR3 protein. The sample lists around 700,000 distinct CDR3 sequences, 15% to 20% occurring once. Sequencing was done on a sample of blood. Receptor source: a woman in her fifties or sixties with Graves' hyperthyroidism that later progressed to Graves' ophthalmopathy.

This clonotype was counted once. The V call is TRBV13, the J call TRBJ2-2, with D possibly being TRBD1 (5 bases). Trimming cost V 5 bases and J 3 bases, with 10 bases left between them. CDR1 and CDR2 from the germline V gene are PRHDT and FYEKMQ (reference sequence). The CDR3 consists of 14 residues. CDR3 amino acids: CASSVGHYTGELFF. The CDR3 DNA reads TGTGCCAGCAGCGTGGGGCACTACACCGGGGAGCTGTTTTTT.

This clonotype was recorded at least ten times. The chain recombines TRBV5-1 with TRBJ2-7; 7 bases align to TRBD2. Trimming removed 0 bases from V and 0 bases from J; junction bases left unmatched: 0. This CDR3 comprises 14 residues. Germline V gives CDR1 SGHRS, CDR2 YFSETQ. As DNA, the CDR3 is TGCGCCAGCAGCTTGGGGGGGGGCTCCTACGAGCAGTACTTC. Translating it yields CASSLGGGSYEQYF. The full variable domain, with the rest looked up from reference TRBV5-1 and TRBJ2-7, is KAGVTQTPRYLIKTRGQQVTLSCSPISGHRSVSWYQQTPGQGLQFLFEYFSETQRNKGNFPGRFSGRQFSNSRSEMNVSTLELGDSALYLCASSLGGGSYEQYFGPGTRLTVT.

The chain links TRBV5-1 to TRBJ2-3; 14 nucleotides match TRBD2. This CDR3 is 14 amino acids long. The V segment lost 7 bases and the J segment 7 bases; nucleotides outside the gene matches: 5. In germline, CDR1 is SGHRS, CDR2 YFSETQ. The CDR3 DNA sequence: TGCGCCAGCGGACTAGCGGGGGGACTGAATACGCAGTATTTT. The encoded protein is CASGLAGGLNTQYF.

This clonotype was seen at least ten times. The rearrangement links TRBV2 to TRBJ2-5, with TRBD2 as a possible D gene (5 bases). The CDR3 totals 13 residues. V dropped 10 bases and J dropped 5 bases, with 17 bases sitting between them. Germline V gene lookup returns CDR1 SNHLY and CDR2 FYNNEI. DNA for the CDR3: TGTGCCACCCGGCGCTCTGGCGGGGAGACCCAGTACTTC. It is translated as CATRRSGGETQYF.

The table lists this clonotype with many counts. This chain joins TRBV2 and TRBJ2-1, with TRBD2 identical over 10 bases. CDR3 length: 21 residues. Germline loops: CDR1 SNHLY, CDR2 FYNNEI. With 3 bases clipped from V and 0 bases from J, the junction kept 17 bases outside the gene matches. The CDR3 spells CASSESLRLAGDSSSYNEQFF. In nucleotides, the CDR3 is TGTGCCAGCAGTGAGTCATTGAGGCTAGCGGGGGACTCGAGCTCCTACAATGAGCAGTTCTTC.

This chain joins TRBV20-1 and TRBJ1-5; TRBD1 aligns across 11 bases. The CDR3 is made up of 21 amino acids. With 1 base clipped from V and 0 bases from J, the junction kept 17 bases outside the gene matches. Germline V gene lookup returns CDR1 DFQATT and CDR2 SNEGSKA (reference sequence). The CDR3 DNA follows: TGCAGTGCTAGAGTGGACTCAATTGGACAGGGGGCCGATTATAGCAATCAGCCCCAGCATTTT. Translation gives CSARVDSIGQGADYSNQPQHF.

This clonotype was found a few times. CDR3 sequence: CSASGDRPSGEQYF. The CDR3 bases are TGCAGTGCTAGTGGGGACAGGCCGTCCGGCGAGCAGTACTTC. This rearrangement joins TRBV20-1 to TRBJ2-7, with TRBD1 matching 8 bases. Losses at the gene ends were 3 bases for V and 6 bases for J; bases not matched to a gene: 10. Per the germline V gene, CDR1 is DFQATT and CDR2 is SNEGSKA (reference sequence). This CDR3 has 14 amino acids.

This clonotype has ten or more counts. The chain employs TRBV3-1 and TRBJ1-1; 9 nucleotides align to TRBD1. From germline, CDR1 is LGHDT and CDR2 YNNKEL (reference sequence). The CDR3 totals 16 residues. V lost 2 bases and J lost 4; bases outside the gene matches: 8. The CDR3 DNA reads as TGTGCCAGCAGCCAAAAGTTGGGACAGGGAAGCACTGAAGCTTTCTTT. Translation: CASSQKLGQGSTEAFF.

The V call is TRBV20-1, the J call TRBJ2-5; D is undetermined. V was clipped by 3 bases and J by 2 bases, with 10 bases between them. This CDR3 has 13 amino acids. Germline V gene sequence: CDR1 DFQATT, CDR2 SNEGSKA (reference sequence). CDR3 DNA: TGCAGTGCTAGGTTAGGCGTTCAAGAGACCCAGTACTTC. Amino acid sequence: CSARLGVQETQYF.

This clonotype appeared a few times. This chain links TRBV10-3 with TRBJ2-6, with D unresolved. V was trimmed by 0 bases and J by 0 bases, leaving 12 bases between them. The germline CDR1 and CDR2 sequences are ENHRY and SYGVKD. This CDR3 spans 18 amino acids. In DNA form, the CDR3 reads TGTGCCATCAGTGAGTCCGCGGAACCGACCTCTGGGGCCAACGTCCTGACTTTC. This codes for CAISESAEPTSGANVLTF.

This clonotype has more than one count but fewer than ten. The chain joins TRBV12-3 or TRBV12-4 to TRBJ1-2, with D unresolved. Trimming cost V 3 bases and J 5 bases, with 7 bases left between them. The CDR3 has 12 amino acids. CDR3 sequence reads: CASSFSDYGYTF. The DNA for the CDR3 is TGTGCCAGCAGTTTCTCGGATTATGGCTACACCTTC.

This clonotype has a handful of counts. The V gene is TRBV24-1, the J gene TRBJ2-3, with no clear D. CDR1 is KGHDR, CDR2 SFDVKD, per germline. V lost 2 bases to trimming and J lost 7 bases, with 6 bases between them. The CDR3 runs to 12 residues. This chain's CDR3 is CATSDSLYTQYF. For the CDR3, the DNA is TGTGCCACCAGTGATTCGTTGTATACGCAGTATTTT.

This clonotype has a count of ten or more. The chain employs TRBV20-1 and TRBJ1-5; TRBD1 might be the D (5 bases). The V and J ends lost 4 bases and 3 bases respectively, with 22 bases between them. This CDR3 is built from 17 residues. Germline CDR1 reads DFQATT; CDR2 reads SNEGSKA (reference sequence). The CDR3 is CSAKDDSWITSNQPQHF. The CDR3 nucleotides are TGCAGTGCTAAAGATGACAGTTGGATTACGTCCAATCAGCCCCAGCATTTT.

The rearrangement uses TRBV7-2 and TRBJ1-5, with 9 bases identical to TRBD1. Losses at the gene ends were 6 bases for V and 6 bases for J; bases not matched to a gene: 3. Looked up from germline, CDR1 is SGHTA and CDR2 is FQGNSA. This CDR3 has 13 amino acids. The chain's CDR3 is CASRGQGSQPQHF. CDR3 sequence (DNA): TGTGCCAGCAGGGGACAGGGATCTCAGCCCCAGCATTTT.

This clonotype was detected only a few times. The chain employs TRBV29-1 and TRBJ1-4; 8 positions match TRBD1. CDR1 and CDR2 from the germline V gene are SQVTM and ANQGSEA. The CDR3 length is 13 residues. With 8 bases clipped from V and 2 bases from J, the junction kept 4 bases outside the gene matches. The CDR3 nucleotides read TGCAGCATCAGACAGGGGACTAATGAAAAACTGTTTTTT. Translated, it gives CSIRQGTNEKLFF. Drawing the rest from reference TRBV29-1 and TRBJ1-4, the complete variable domain is SAVISQKPSRDICQRGTSLTIQCQVDSQVTMMFWYRQQPGQSLTLIATANQGSEATYESGFVIDKFPISRPNLTFSTLTVSNMSPEDSSIYLCSIRQGTNEKLFFGSGTQLSVL.

The chain has TRBV7-3 and TRBJ2-5; TRBD2 might be the D (5 bases). The length of the CDR3 is 14 residues. CDR1 SGHTA and CDR2 FQGTGA come from the germline V gene. The V end lost 2 bases, the J end lost 4 bases, and 11 bases lay between the germline ends. Written as DNA, the CDR3 is TGTGCCAGCAGCTTATACGGGGTCGGAGAGACCCAGTACTTC. Protein product: CASSLYGVGETQYF.

This clonotype has at least ten counts. The chain is built from TRBV30 and TRBJ1-1; 7 nucleotides line up with TRBD1. After removal of 3 bases from V and 5 bases from J, the junction contained 6 bases not matched to a gene. CDR3 size: 13 residues. The germline CDR1 and CDR2 sequences are GTSNPN and SVGIG (reference sequence). The CDR3 DNA follows: TGTGCCTGGAGCCAGAGGGGGCGAACTGAAGCTTTCTTT. Amino acid sequence: CAWSQRGRTEAFF.

The rearrangement links TRBV29-1 to TRBJ2-3; 7 positions agree with TRBD1. Germline CDR1 reads SQVTM; CDR2 reads ANQGSEA. The CDR3 covers 12 residues. Losses at the gene ends were 7 bases for V and 4 bases for J; bases not matched to a gene: 5. CDR3 sequence: CSAPQGPDTQYF. The DNA of the CDR3 is TGCAGCGCCCCACAGGGGCCAGATACGCAGTATTTT.

This clonotype showed up many times. The chain carries TRBV6-1 and TRBJ1-6; no clear D. This CDR3 is 14 amino acids long. The V and J ends lost 3 bases and 5 bases respectively, with 8 bases between them. Germline lookup yields CDR1 MNHNS and CDR2 SASEGT. Written as DNA, the CDR3 is TGTGCCAGCAGTGACGGCGTACATAATTCACCCCTCCACTTT. As protein: CASSDGVHNSPLHF.

In its sample, this clonotype was seen a few times. V and J are TRBV7-2 and TRBJ2-1, with 9 bases that match TRBD2. The CDR3 has 16 residues. V lost 1 base, J lost 5 bases, and 6 bases stayed unmatched. Germline CDR1 and CDR2: SGHTA and FQGNSA. CDR3 sequence: CASSLGGGGGHNEQFF. The DNA of the CDR3 is TGTGCCAGCAGCTTAGGCGGCGGGGGGGGGCACAATGAGCAGTTCTTC.

This clonotype was recorded at least ten times. The chain is built from TRBV29-1 and TRBJ1-1; 7 nucleotides align to TRBD1. CDR1 SQVTM and CDR2 ANQGSEA come from the germline V gene. The CDR3 covers 15 residues. The ends lost 1 base at V and 1 base at J; junction bases unmatched: 6. CDR3 bases: TGCAGCGTTGAAGGGGACAGCTATGAGAACACTGAAGCTTTCTTT. The encoded protein is CSVEGDSYENTEAFF.

This chain connects TRBV4-1 to TRBJ2-7; D is possibly TRBD1 (6 bases). Trimming pared 0 bases from V and 3 bases from J, leaving 18 bases between. The CDR3 is made up of 17 amino acids. Germline CDR1 is MGHRA and CDR2 is YSYEKL. Here the CDR3 DNA reads TGCGCCAGCAGCCAAGAAAGAAGTGGGGGCTACATCTACGAGCAGTACTTC. Translated: CASSQERSGGYIYEQYF.

The chain couples TRBV2 to TRBJ2-3; a weak D match, TRBD2 (5 bases). The V end lost 5 bases, the J end lost 0 bases, and 15 bases lay between the germline ends. The germline CDR1 and CDR2 sequences are SNHLY and FYNNEI. The CDR3 runs 16 residues. The CDR3 protein is CASSSTRDTSTDTQYF. The CDR3 DNA reads as TGTGCCAGCAGTTCCACTAGAGACACTAGCACAGATACGCAGTATTTT.

This clonotype was counted at least ten times. J is TRBJ2-3 and V is TRBV15; no reliable D call. With 4 bases removed from V and 0 bases from J, the gap between germline ends came to 5 bases. Germline CDR1 LNHNV, CDR2 YYDKDF (reference sequence). The CDR3 spans 13 residues. In DNA, the CDR3 is TGTGCCACCAGCATCGAGAGCACAGATACGCAGTATTTT. Its protein is CATSIESTDTQYF.